This T cell receptor beta chain was obtained from a study of blood T cell repertoires in COVID-19. CDR3 length: 16 residues. V dropped 2 bases and J dropped 6; count of bases not matched to a gene: 7. The germline V gene encodes CDR1 SGHRS and CDR2 YFSETQ. Profiled with immunoSEQ multiplex PCR; TCRdb holds only in-frame clones, not every one. The table records tens of thousands of clones, roughly 88% of them present only once. The V gene is TRBV5-1, the J gene TRBJ2-1, with 11 bases lining up with TRBD1. The clonotype comes from a human donor in a cohort sampled during active COVID-19. Sequencing was carried out using peripheral blood. The CDR3 sequence is CASSFTGTGGLNEQFF. DNA of the CDR3: TGCGCCAGCAGCTTCACCGGGACAGGGGGTCTCAATGAGCAGTTCTTC.